This T cell receptor (beta chain) was captured in a study of OX40 agonist ivuxolimab in advanced cancers. Background on the study: Ivuxolimab doses were 0.01, 0.1, 0.3, 1.5, 3 or 10 mg/kg every 2 weeks. Mean age approximately 66 years, range about 20 to 90; roughly 82% male. Patients assigned to dose escalation were diagnosed with hepatocellular carcinoma, melanoma, renal cell or head and neck cancer. General study points: Averaging showed that CD8+ T cells had more expanded clones than CD4+ did.

The CDR3 has 14 amino acids. Germline lookup yields CDR1 SNHLY and CDR2 FYNNEI. The V and J ends lost 7 bases and 8 bases, in that order; junction bases with no gene match: 6. The table came from immunoSEQ multiplex PCR; TCRdb's copy has only in-frame clones and leaves some out. Altogether about 84,000 clones are present, 84% being singletons, with the ten largest covering 2.5% to 3%. There are a few counts of this clone. Antigen specificity is unknown. The receptor's source is an adult with an advanced solid tumor such as melanoma, head and neck, liver or kidney cancer. The source material was CD4+ or CD8+ T cells sorted from blood, sampled in a trial of the OX40 agonist ivuxolimab. The V call is TRBV2, the J call TRBJ1-6; 9 nucleotides match TRBD1. CDR3 amino acids: CASMRDRDHSPLHF. The CDR3 region has the DNA TGTGCCAGCATGAGGGACAGGGATCATTCACCCCTCCACTTT.